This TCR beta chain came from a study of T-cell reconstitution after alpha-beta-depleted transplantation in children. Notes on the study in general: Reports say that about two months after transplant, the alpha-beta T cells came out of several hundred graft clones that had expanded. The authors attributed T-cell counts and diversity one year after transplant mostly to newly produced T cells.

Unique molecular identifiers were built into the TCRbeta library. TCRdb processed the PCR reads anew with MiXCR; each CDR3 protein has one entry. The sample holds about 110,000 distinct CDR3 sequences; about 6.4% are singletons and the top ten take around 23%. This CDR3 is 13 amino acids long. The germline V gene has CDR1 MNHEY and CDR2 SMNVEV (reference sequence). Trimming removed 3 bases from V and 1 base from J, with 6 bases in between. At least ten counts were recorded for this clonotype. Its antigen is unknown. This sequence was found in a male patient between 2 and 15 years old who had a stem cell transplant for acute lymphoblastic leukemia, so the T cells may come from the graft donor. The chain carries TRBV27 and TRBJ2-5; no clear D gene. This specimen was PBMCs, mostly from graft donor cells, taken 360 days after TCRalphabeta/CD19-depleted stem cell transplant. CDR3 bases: TGTGCCAGCAGTTTGGGCACCCAAGAGACCCAGTACTTC. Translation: CASSLGTQETQYF.